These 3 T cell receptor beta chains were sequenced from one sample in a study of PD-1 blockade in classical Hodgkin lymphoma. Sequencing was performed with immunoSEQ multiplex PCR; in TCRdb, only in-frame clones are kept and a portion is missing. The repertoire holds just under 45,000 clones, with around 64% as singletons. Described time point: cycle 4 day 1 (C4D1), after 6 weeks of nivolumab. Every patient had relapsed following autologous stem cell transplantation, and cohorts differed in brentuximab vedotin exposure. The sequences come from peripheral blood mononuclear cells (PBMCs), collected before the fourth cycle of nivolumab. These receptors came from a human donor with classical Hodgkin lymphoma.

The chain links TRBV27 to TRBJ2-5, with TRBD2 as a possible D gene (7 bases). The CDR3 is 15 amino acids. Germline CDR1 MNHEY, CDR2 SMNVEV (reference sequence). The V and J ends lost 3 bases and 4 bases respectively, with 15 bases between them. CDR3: CASSFEGRGGETQYF. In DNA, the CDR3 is TGTGCCAGCAGTTTTGAGGGAAGGGGGGGAGAGACCCAGTACTTC.

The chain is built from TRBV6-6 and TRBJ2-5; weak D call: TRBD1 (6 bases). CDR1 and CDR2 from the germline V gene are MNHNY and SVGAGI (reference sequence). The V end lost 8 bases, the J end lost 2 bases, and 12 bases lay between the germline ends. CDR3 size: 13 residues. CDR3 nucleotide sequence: TGTGCCAGCGTGGACAGCGGACAAGAGACCCAGTACTTC. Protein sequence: CASVDSGQETQYF.

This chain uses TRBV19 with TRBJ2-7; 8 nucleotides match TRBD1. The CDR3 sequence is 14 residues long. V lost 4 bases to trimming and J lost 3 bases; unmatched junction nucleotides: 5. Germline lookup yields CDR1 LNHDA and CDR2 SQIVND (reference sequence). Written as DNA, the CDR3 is TGTGCCAGTAGTAGCCTGGACAGGGTCTACGAGCAGTACTTC. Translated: CASSSLDRVYEQYF.